This T cell receptor beta chain was observed in a study of shared clonotypes between healthy human individuals. Only one count was recorded for this clone. CDR1 LNHNV and CDR2 YYDKDF come from the germline V gene (reference sequence). The CDR3 covers 15 residues. Trimming took off 5 bases at V and 5 bases at J, with 17 bases between the two ends. Clones were read by immunoSEQ multiplex PCR, and TCRdb kept only the in-frame ones, dropping some. The sample lists 300,000 to 400,000 clones, around 72% occurring once. This sequence originates from a man aged 25 to 40 in good health. Sequenced material: memory CD4+ T cells sorted from blood. Subset specified: CD45RA-negative fraction. J is TRBJ2-3 and V is TRBV15; the D gene could be TRBD1 or TRBD2 (6 bases each). The CDR3 reads CATSGKGGALDTQYF. The DNA of the CDR3 is TGTGCCACCAGCGGAAAGGGGGGTGCATTAGATACGCAGTATTTT.